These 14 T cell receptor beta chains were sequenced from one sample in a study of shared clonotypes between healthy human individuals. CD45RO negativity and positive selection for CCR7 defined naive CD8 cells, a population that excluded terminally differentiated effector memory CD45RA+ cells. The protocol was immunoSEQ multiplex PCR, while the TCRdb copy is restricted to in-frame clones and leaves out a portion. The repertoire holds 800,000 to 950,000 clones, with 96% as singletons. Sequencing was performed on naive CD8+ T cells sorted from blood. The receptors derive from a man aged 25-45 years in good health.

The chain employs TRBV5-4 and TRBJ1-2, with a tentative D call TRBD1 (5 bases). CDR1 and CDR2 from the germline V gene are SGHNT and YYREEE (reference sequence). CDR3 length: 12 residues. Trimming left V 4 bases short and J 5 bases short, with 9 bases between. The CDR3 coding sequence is TGTGCCAGCAGCAGTGGACATTATGGCTACACCTTC. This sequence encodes CASSSGHYGYTF.

The CDR3 sequence is CASSQTGGNTEAFF. In nucleotides, the CDR3 is TGTGCCAGCAGCCAAACAGGGGGCAACACTGAAGCTTTCTTT. This chain uses TRBV4-2 with TRBJ1-1; 9 bases fit TRBD1. The CDR3 length is 14 residues. Germline values: CDR1 LGHNA, CDR2 YNFKEQ. V shed 2 bases and J 2 bases; nucleotides not matched to a gene: 0.

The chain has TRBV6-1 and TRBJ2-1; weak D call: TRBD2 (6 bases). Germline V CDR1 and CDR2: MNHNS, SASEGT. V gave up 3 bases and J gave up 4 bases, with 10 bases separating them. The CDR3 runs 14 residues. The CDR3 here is CASSDTLAYNEQFF. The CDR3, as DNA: TGTGCCAGCAGTGACACACTAGCTTACAATGAGCAGTTCTTC.

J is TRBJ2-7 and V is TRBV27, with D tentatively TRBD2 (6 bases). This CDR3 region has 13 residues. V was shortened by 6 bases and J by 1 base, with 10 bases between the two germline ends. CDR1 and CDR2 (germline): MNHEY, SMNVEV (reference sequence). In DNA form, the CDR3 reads TGTGCCAGCAGACTAGCAATTTCCTACGAGCAGTACTTC. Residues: CASRLAISYEQYF.

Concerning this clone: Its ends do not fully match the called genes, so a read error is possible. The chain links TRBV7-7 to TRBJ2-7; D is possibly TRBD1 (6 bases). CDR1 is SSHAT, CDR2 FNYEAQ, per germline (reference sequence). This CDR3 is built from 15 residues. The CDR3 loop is CASSLGQGPLGEQYF. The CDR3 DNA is TGTGCTAGCAGCTTAGGCCAGGGGCCTCTGGGAGAGCAGTACTTC.

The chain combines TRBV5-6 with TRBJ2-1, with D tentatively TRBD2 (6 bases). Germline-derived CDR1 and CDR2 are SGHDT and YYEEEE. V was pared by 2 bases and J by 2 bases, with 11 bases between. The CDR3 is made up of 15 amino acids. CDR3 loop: CASSFGGGAYNEQFF. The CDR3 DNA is TGTGCCAGCAGCTTCGGAGGCGGGGCCTACAATGAGCAGTTCTTC.

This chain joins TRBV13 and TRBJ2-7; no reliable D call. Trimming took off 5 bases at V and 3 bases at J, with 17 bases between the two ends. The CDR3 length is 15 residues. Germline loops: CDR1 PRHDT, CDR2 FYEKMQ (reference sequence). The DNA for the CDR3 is TGTGCCAGCAGCGGACCACTTACAGAGGACTACGAGCAGTACTTC. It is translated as CASSGPLTEDYEQYF.

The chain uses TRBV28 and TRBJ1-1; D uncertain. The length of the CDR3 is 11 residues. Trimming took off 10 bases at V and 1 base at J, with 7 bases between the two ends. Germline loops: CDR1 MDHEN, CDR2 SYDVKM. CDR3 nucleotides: TGTGCCACCGGACGGAACACTGAAGCTTTCTTT. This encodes CATGRNTEAFF.

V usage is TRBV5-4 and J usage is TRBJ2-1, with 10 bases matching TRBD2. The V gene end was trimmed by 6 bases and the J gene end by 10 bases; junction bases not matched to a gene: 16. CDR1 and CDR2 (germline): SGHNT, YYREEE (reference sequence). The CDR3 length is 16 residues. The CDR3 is CASTSPLAGVSGEQFF. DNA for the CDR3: TGTGCCAGCACCTCCCCCCTAGCGGGAGTTTCGGGCGAGCAGTTCTTC.

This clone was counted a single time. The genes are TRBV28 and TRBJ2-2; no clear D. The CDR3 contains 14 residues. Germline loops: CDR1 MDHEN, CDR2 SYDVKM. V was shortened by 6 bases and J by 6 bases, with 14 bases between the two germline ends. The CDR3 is CASRLTGNPGELFF. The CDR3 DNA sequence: TGTGCCAGCAGACTAACTGGGAATCCCGGGGAGCTGTTTTTT.

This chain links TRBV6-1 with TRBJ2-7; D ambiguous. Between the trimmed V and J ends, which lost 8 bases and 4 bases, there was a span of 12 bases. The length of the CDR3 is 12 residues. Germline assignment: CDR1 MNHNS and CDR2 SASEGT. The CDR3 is CASLGYGYEQYF. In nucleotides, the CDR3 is TGTGCCAGCCTAGGTTACGGGTACGAGCAGTACTTC.

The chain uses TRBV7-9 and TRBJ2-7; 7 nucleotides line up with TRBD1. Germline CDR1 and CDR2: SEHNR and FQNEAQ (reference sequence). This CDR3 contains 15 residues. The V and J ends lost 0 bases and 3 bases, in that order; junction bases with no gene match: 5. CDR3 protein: CASSLAQGPIYEQYF. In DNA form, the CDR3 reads TGTGCCAGCAGCTTAGCACAGGGGCCTATCTACGAGCAGTACTTC.

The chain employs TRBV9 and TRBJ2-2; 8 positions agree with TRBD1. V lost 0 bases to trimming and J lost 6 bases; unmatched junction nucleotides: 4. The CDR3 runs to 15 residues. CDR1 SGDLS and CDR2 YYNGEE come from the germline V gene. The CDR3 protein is CASSVGTGSAGELFF. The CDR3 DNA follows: TGTGCCAGCAGCGTAGGGACAGGGTCGGCCGGGGAGCTGTTTTTT.

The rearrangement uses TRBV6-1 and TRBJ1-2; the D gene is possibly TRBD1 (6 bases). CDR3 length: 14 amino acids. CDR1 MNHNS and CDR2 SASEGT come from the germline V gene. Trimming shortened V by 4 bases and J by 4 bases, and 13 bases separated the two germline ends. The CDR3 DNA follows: TGTGCCAGCAGTGGTACAGGGAACCTCTATGGCTACACCTTC. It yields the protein CASSGTGNLYGYTF.